Shown below are 29 T cell receptor beta chains from a single sample sequenced in a study of graft-versus-host responses after intestinal transplantation. Clones were read by immunoSEQ multiplex PCR, and TCRdb kept only the in-frame ones, dropping some. The sample lists around 89,000 clones, 80% to 95% occurring once. Their recognized antigens are unknown. Material: unstimulated CD8+ T cells sorted from spleen or lymph node cells, obtained before transplant. These receptors came from a human donor who was the organ donor for an intestinal transplant.

The CDR3 coding sequence is TGCGCCAGCAGCCAAGCAGGGGGGACTGGCTACGAGCAGTACTTC. Amino acids: CASSQAGGTGYEQYF. V gene TRBV4-1 combines with J gene TRBJ2-7, with D perhaps TRBD1 (7 bases). The V and J ends lost 1 base and 3 bases respectively, with 13 bases between them. CDR1 is MGHRA, CDR2 YSYEKL, per germline. This CDR3 contains 15 residues.

The chain is built from TRBV7-2 and TRBJ1-1; TRBD1 agrees at 7 bases. Trimming cost V 0 bases and J 5 bases; bases outside gene matches: 0. This CDR3 is 13 amino acids long. Germline values: CDR1 SGHTA, CDR2 FQGNSA. The CDR3 DNA is TGTGCCAGCAGCTTAGCCAGGGGGACTGAAGCTTTCTTT. It codes for CASSLARGTEAFF.

The rearrangement links TRBV4-3 to TRBJ1-1, with 10 bases that match TRBD1. Trimming cost V 0 bases and J 5 bases; bases outside gene matches: 3. The CDR3 is 15 residues long. Germline V gives CDR1 LGHNA, CDR2 YSLEER. The CDR3 sequence: CASSQDGDRGTEAFF. CDR3 DNA: TGCGCCAGCAGCCAAGATGGGGACAGGGGAACTGAAGCTTTCTTT.

There are a few counts of this clone. The rearrangement links TRBV19 to TRBJ1-2; D unresolved. CDR1 and CDR2 from the germline V gene are LNHDA and SQIVND (reference sequence). Trimming shortened V by 7 bases and J by 9 bases, and 24 bases separated the two germline ends. The CDR3 is made up of 15 amino acids. CDR3 coding DNA: TGTGCCAGTATGGAGGGTGCTGGGTTAAGTATGAGCTACACCTTC. The encoded protein is CASMEGAGLSMSYTF.

The rearrangement joins TRBV4-1 to TRBJ2-1; 13 bases are a match to TRBD2. The ends lost 5 bases at V and 3 bases at J; junction bases unmatched: 4. This CDR3 is 16 amino acids long. Germline lookup yields CDR1 MGHRA and CDR2 YSYEKL. The CDR3 region has the DNA TGCGCCAGCAGCTCCGGACTAGCGGGGGACTACAATGAGCAGTTCTTC. Translation gives CASSSGLAGDYNEQFF.

The V gene is TRBV7-9, the J gene TRBJ1-2; 10 positions match TRBD1. The CDR3 totals 15 residues. The trim removed 5 bases at V and 3 bases at J, leaving 6 bases unmatched. CDR1 and CDR2 from the germline V gene are SEHNR and FQNEAQ (reference sequence). In DNA, the CDR3 is TGTGCCAGCAGCGGATGGGACAGGGGCGACTATGGCTACACCTTC. Amino acid sequence: CASSGWDRGDYGYTF.

This rearrangement joins TRBV9 to TRBJ2-1; 11 bases map to TRBD2. V was pared by 3 bases and J by 0 bases, with 8 bases of the junction left unmatched. CDR3 length: 18 residues. Germline CDR1 is SGDLS and CDR2 is YYNGEE. Here the CDR3 reads CASSGLAGQLSSYNEQFF. CDR3 nucleotides: TGTGCCAGCAGCGGACTAGCGGGGCAGTTAAGCTCCTACAATGAGCAGTTCTTC.

The genes are TRBV11-2 and TRBJ2-1; D might be TRBD1 (5 bases). Germline V gene sequence: CDR1 SGHAT, CDR2 FQNNGV. There are 14 residues in the CDR3. Trimming took 1 base from V and 6 from J, leaving 10 bases between them. In DNA, the CDR3 is TGTGCCAGCAGCTTAGTTGTGGGGCCCAATGAGCAGTTCTTC. This translates into CASSLVVGPNEQFF. The complete variable domain, with remaining parts taken from reference TRBV11-2 and TRBJ2-1, reads EAGVAQSPRYKIIEKRQSVAFWCNPISGHATLYWYQQILGQGPKLLIQFQNNGVVDDSQLPKDRFSAERLKGVDSTLKIQPAKLEDSAVYLCASSLVVGPNEQFFGPGTRLTVL.

V and J are TRBV16 and TRBJ1-2, with a weak D call TRBD1 (5 bases). The germline V and J ends were trimmed by 8 bases and 0 bases, with 13 bases remaining between them. Germline CDR1 reads KGHSY; CDR2 reads FQNENV. This CDR3 has 14 amino acids. CDR3: CASPVGTSNYGYTF. The CDR3 nucleotides are TGTGCCAGCCCCGTCGGGACTTCTAACTATGGCTACACCTTC.

V is TRBV4-2 and J is TRBJ2-3, with TRBD2 matching 11 bases. J gave up 0 bases and V 1 base, and 6 bases lay outside the gene matches. The CDR3 length is 18 residues. Germline V gene lookup returns CDR1 LGHNA and CDR2 YNFKEQ. The CDR3: CASSQGLAGFSSTDTQYF. The CDR3 nucleotides read TGTGCCAGCAGCCAAGGACTAGCGGGGTTTTCTAGCACAGATACGCAGTATTTT.

The chain recombines TRBV6-5 with TRBJ2-7; D is perhaps TRBD1 (6 bases). Germline CDR1 is MNHEY and CDR2 is SVGAGI. The V end was cut by 5 bases, the J end by 3 bases, with 14 bases between. The CDR3 runs 14 residues. The CDR3 nucleotides are TGTGCCAGCAGTGAAGGGGACACGATCTACGAGCAGTACTTC. As protein: CASSEGDTIYEQYF.

The V call is TRBV6-6, the J call TRBJ1-1; a possible D gene is TRBD1 (6 bases). Germline CDR1 is MNHNY and CDR2 is SVGAGI (reference sequence). The CDR3 has 12 residues. V was pared by 2 bases and J by 8 bases, with 9 bases between. The CDR3 region has the DNA TGTGCCAGCAGTTACATCAGGGGAGAAGCTTTCTTT. Its translation: CASSYIRGEAFF.

This chain uses TRBV27 with TRBJ2-7; weak D call: TRBD1 (6 bases). Germline CDR1 is MNHEY and CDR2 is SMNVEV (reference sequence). V was pared by 0 bases and J by 3 bases, with 9 bases between. CDR3 size: 14 residues. CDR3 protein: CASSLSSGDYEQYF. The CDR3 nucleotides read TGTGCCAGCAGTTTATCGTCAGGGGACTACGAGCAGTACTTC.

In this sample, this clone turned up a few times. The chain couples TRBV9 to TRBJ2-5; 11 positions agree with TRBD2. From germline, CDR1 is SGDLS and CDR2 YYNGEE. Trimming at V came to 3 bases and at J to 6 bases, leaving 7 bases not matched to a gene. The CDR3 covers 15 residues. The CDR3 DNA follows: TGTGCCAGCAGCGCTACTAGCGGGGGAGGAAAGACCCAGTACTTC. It translates to CASSATSGGGKTQYF.

The rearrangement links TRBV27 to TRBJ2-7; D is unclear. Per the germline V gene, CDR1 is MNHEY and CDR2 is SMNVEV (reference sequence). V lost 1 base and J lost 2, with 9 bases in between. CDR3 length equals 14 residues. DNA of the CDR3: TGTGCCAGCAGTTTATTGTCAGGCGCCTACGAGCAGTACTTC. This gives the protein CASSLLSGAYEQYF.

V usage is TRBV27 and J usage is TRBJ2-3; 7 nucleotides align to TRBD1. Trimming cost V 5 bases and J 0 bases; bases outside gene matches: 5. The germline V gene encodes CDR1 MNHEY and CDR2 SMNVEV (reference sequence). The CDR3 length is 15 residues. The CDR3, as DNA: TGTGCCAGCAGTCCCGGGACAGTTAGCACAGATACGCAGTATTTT. Protein: CASSPGTVSTDTQYF.

The V call is TRBV7-6, the J call TRBJ2-1; 9 bases map to TRBD2. Trimming removed 2 bases from V and 8 bases from J; junction bases left unmatched: 7. Germline V CDR1 and CDR2: SGHVS, FNYEAQ. The CDR3 is made up of 15 amino acids. Here the CDR3 reads CASSLFAGGRDEQFF. The CDR3 bases are TGTGCCAGCAGCTTATTCGCGGGGGGGCGAGATGAGCAGTTCTTC.

The rearrangement links TRBV27 to TRBJ1-1; D remains unclear. V gave up 2 bases and J gave up 6 bases, with 16 bases separating them. The CDR3 covers 15 residues. From germline, CDR1 is MNHEY and CDR2 SMNVEV (reference sequence). In DNA, the CDR3 is TGTGCCAGCAGTTTAATCCAGGAACGAGGGCCTGAAGCTTTCTTT. This codes for CASSLIQERGPEAFF.

The rearrangement links TRBV28 to TRBJ2-5, with D unresolved. Trimming cost V 2 bases and J 0 bases, with 7 bases left between them. Germline CDR1 and CDR2: MDHEN and SYDVKM. CDR3 length equals 14 residues. The CDR3 loop reads CASSLGLNQETQYF. The CDR3 nucleotides are TGTGCCAGCAGTTTAGGCCTGAACCAAGAGACCCAGTACTTC.

The chain is built from TRBV12-5 and TRBJ2-7, with 11 bases that match TRBD1. V dropped 5 bases and J dropped 4; count of bases not matched to a gene: 10. This CDR3 comprises 16 residues. Germline CDR1 and CDR2: LGHNT and FRNRAP. The CDR3 DNA reads as TGTGCTAGTGGTGCATCCGGGACAGGGGGTCGGTACGAGCAGTACTTC. It specifies CASGASGTGGRYEQYF.

The V call is TRBV9, the J call TRBJ1-3, with TRBD1 as a possible D gene (6 bases). This CDR3 spans 15 amino acids. The germline V and J ends were trimmed by 6 bases and 1 base, with 14 bases remaining between them. The germline V gene has CDR1 SGDLS and CDR2 YYNGEE. The chain's CDR3 is CASNEGGRSGNTIYF. DNA of the CDR3: TGTGCCAGCAACGAGGGGGGGCGTTCTGGAAACACCATATATTTT.

To note about this clone: This same CDR3 is encoded by further DNA sequences in the sample. The J gene is TRBJ2-7, the V gene TRBV19; 7 nucleotides agree with TRBD2. Germline V gene data show CDR1 as LNHDA and CDR2 as SQIVND (reference sequence). V shed 4 bases, J shed 2 bases, and the junction held 2 bases outside the gene matches. This CDR3 is built from 13 residues. This CDR3 is CASSSGGPYEQYF. CDR3 DNA: TGTGCCAGTAGTAGCGGGGGTCCCTACGAGCAGTACTTC.

The chain is built from TRBV27 and TRBJ2-3; 10 bases line up with TRBD2. The CDR3 has 15 residues. The J segment lost 3 bases and the V segment lost 3 bases, leaving 3 bases of the junction unmatched. Germline V CDR1 and CDR2: MNHEY, SMNVEV (reference sequence). This chain's CDR3 is CASSLPAGGTDTQYF. CDR3 in DNA: TGTGCCAGCAGTTTGCCAGCGGGGGGGACAGATACGCAGTATTTT.

The chain combines TRBV6-5 with TRBJ2-7; 9 bases are shared with TRBD1. Germline V CDR1 and CDR2: MNHEY, SVGAGI. Trimming took 4 bases from V and 5 from J; bases not matched to a gene: 6. The CDR3 has 14 residues. DNA of the CDR3: TGTGCCAGCAGTTTACGGGGGACAGGGAACGAGCAGTACTTC. It translates to CASSLRGTGNEQYF.

V and J are TRBV29-1 and TRBJ2-2; D unclear. The CDR3 runs to 14 residues. V dropped 0 bases and J dropped 0 bases, with 5 bases sitting between them. The germline gives CDR1 SQVTM, CDR2 ANQGSEA. The CDR3 region is CSVEEHSNTGELFF. CDR3 DNA sequence: TGCAGCGTTGAAGAACATTCGAACACCGGGGAGCTGTTTTTT.

V usage is TRBV5-1 and J usage is TRBJ2-7; TRBD2 aligns across 7 bases. The V segment lost 0 bases and the J segment 5 bases; nucleotides outside the gene matches: 8. The CDR3 has 15 amino acids. From germline, CDR1 is SGHRS and CDR2 YFSETQ. The DNA for the CDR3 is TGCGCCAGCAGCTTGGGGTTTGGGCTAGCGGACGAGCAGTACTTC. As protein: CASSLGFGLADEQYF.

This clone showed up just once. CDR3 protein: CSVVSSQGIYGYTF. CDR3 nucleotides: TGCAGCGTTGTCTCGTCGCAGGGGATCTATGGCTACACCTTC. The chain has TRBV29-1 and TRBJ1-2; possible D gene TRBD1, 6 bases. CDR1 SQVTM and CDR2 ANQGSEA come from the germline V gene. This CDR3 has 14 amino acids. With 4 bases removed from V and 4 bases from J, the gap between germline ends came to 16 bases.

The V and J genes are TRBV9 and TRBJ2-1; 9 nucleotides match TRBD2. The CDR3 loop spans 17 amino acids. J was trimmed by 5 bases and V by 4 bases; bases with no gene match: 13. Germline V gives CDR1 SGDLS, CDR2 YYNGEE. CDR3 DNA: TGTGCCAGCAGCCACCAATTGACTAGCGGCCTCCACAATGAGCAGTTCTTC. It translates to CASSHQLTSGLHNEQFF.

The chain has TRBV6-1 and TRBJ1-6; D is perhaps TRBD1 (6 bases). Germline V lookup: CDR1 MNHNS, CDR2 SASEGT. The V end lost 6 bases, the J end lost 7 bases, and 16 bases lay between the germline ends. This CDR3 has 15 residues. The CDR3 protein is CASRALGARNSPLHF. CDR3 DNA: TGTGCCAGCAGGGCCTTGGGGGCAAGAAATTCACCCCTCCACTTT.